The 13 T cell receptor beta chains presented below share a single source sample, sequenced in a study of cytomegalovirus exposure and HLA in healthy donors. The primer mix had 60 Vbeta and 13 Jbeta primers. Produced via immunoSEQ multiplex PCR; TCRdb's table is partial and in-frame only. The repertoire has roughly 120,000 clones, over 65% of them found once; the top ten carry 2.5% to 3%. The sequenced sample was PBMCs. These receptors all stem from a woman between 35 and 50 years old in good health and CMV-seropositive.

The chain employs TRBV9 and TRBJ2-6; TRBD2 aligns across 7 bases. V shed 0 bases and J 2 bases; nucleotides not matched to a gene: 14. CDR3 size: 20 residues. The V gene's germline CDR1 is SGDLS and CDR2 YYNGEE. The CDR3 sequence is CASSVGVGGSGQAGANVLTF. CDR3 in DNA: TGTGCCAGCAGCGTAGGAGTCGGCGGGAGCGGGCAGGCTGGGGCCAACGTCCTGACTTTC.

This rearrangement joins TRBV7-3 to TRBJ2-7, with D perhaps matching TRBD1 (6 bases). CDR3 length: 13 residues. The V gene lost 5 bases and the J gene lost 7 bases, with 15 bases spanning the gap. Per the germline V gene, CDR1 is SGHTA and CDR2 is FQGTGA. Here the CDR3 DNA reads TGTGCCAGCAGCGCCCAGGGGTTGGGAGAGCAGTACTTC. This encodes CASSAQGLGEQYF.

The V gene is TRBV2, the J gene TRBJ1-1, with TRBD1 matching over 12 bases. The CDR3 has 14 amino acids. The germline CDR1 and CDR2 sequences are SNHLY and FYNNEI. With 8 bases clipped from V and 6 bases from J, the junction kept 7 bases outside the gene matches. CDR3 in amino acids: CASAGQGAGAEAFF. The DNA of the CDR3 is TGTGCCAGCGCGGGACAGGGGGCGGGGGCTGAAGCTTTCTTT.

V and J are TRBV11-2 and TRBJ2-1; D might be TRBD2 (5 bases). Per the germline V gene, CDR1 is SGHAT and CDR2 is FQNNGV. This CDR3 has 13 amino acids. The V end lost 5 bases, the J end lost 8 bases, and 13 bases lay between the germline ends. CDR3 protein: CASSKGLQDEQFF. The CDR3 DNA reads as TGTGCCAGCAGCAAAGGACTCCAGGATGAGCAGTTCTTC.

This clone was observed once. The J gene is TRBJ2-7, the V gene TRBV7-2, with D maybe TRBD2 (5 bases). V dropped 2 bases and J dropped 3 bases, with 14 bases sitting between them. The length of the CDR3 is 15 residues. Germline V CDR1 and CDR2: SGHTA, FQGNSA. Written as DNA, the CDR3 is TGTGCCAGCAGCTTAATATCCGGGATTAACTACGAGCAGTACTTC. As protein: CASSLISGINYEQYF.

The chain has TRBV7-6 and TRBJ1-1, with 7 nucleotides matching TRBD1. There are 15 residues in the CDR3. Germline-derived CDR1 and CDR2 are SGHVS and FNYEAQ. V dropped 1 base and J dropped 11; count of bases not matched to a gene: 13. Here the CDR3 reads CASSLGSGGQNSAFF. In DNA form, the CDR3 reads TGTGCCAGCAGCTTAGGTTCAGGGGGTCAGAATTCGGCTTTCTTT. Together with reference TRBV7-6 and TRBJ1-1, the CDR3 gives the full variable domain: GAGVSQSPRYKVTKRGQDVALRCDPISGHVSLYWYRQALGQGPEFLTYFNYEAQQDKSGLPNDRFSAERPEGSISTLTIQRTEQRDSAMYRCASSLGSGGQNSAFFGQGTRLTVV.

The chain links TRBV19 to TRBJ2-5, with a tentative D call TRBD1 (6 bases). The assigned J gene may be wrong: the sequence end matches TRBJ2-7 better. CDR1 is LNHDA, CDR2 SQIVND, per germline (reference sequence). The CDR3 covers 14 residues. The CDR3 DNA reads as TGTGCCAGTAGCCTCCGGACAGCCTCCTACGAGCAGTACTTC. Translating it yields CASSLRTASYEQYF.

CDR3 sequence (DNA): TGTGCCAGCAGTCCGACAGGGATTACTAGCACAGATACGCAGTATTTT. The encoded protein is CASSPTGITSTDTQYF. The genes are TRBV5-6 and TRBJ2-3, with TRBD1 identical over 7 bases. CDR3 length equals 16 residues. Trimming cost V 5 bases and J 0 bases; bases outside gene matches: 9. Germline loops: CDR1 SGHDT, CDR2 YYEEEE.

Only a few counts were recorded for this clone. The chain employs TRBV7-9 and TRBJ2-3; TRBD2 matches 8 bases. Germline values: CDR1 SEHNR, CDR2 FQNEAQ (reference sequence). Trimming cost V 5 bases and J 0 bases; bases outside gene matches: 4. The CDR3 runs 15 residues. CDR3 loop: CASSELAASTDTQYF. The CDR3 coding sequence is TGTGCCAGCAGCGAACTAGCGGCCAGCACAGATACGCAGTATTTT.

This clone appeared once. V and J are TRBV6-7 and TRBJ2-7, with 8 bases fitting TRBD2. TRBV6-7 falls under the ORF class, with uncertain function. This CDR3 is built from 15 residues. V dropped 0 bases and J dropped 4; count of bases not matched to a gene: 5. CDR3 loop: CASSYSQLAAYEQYF. CDR3 nucleotide sequence: TGTGCCAGCAGTTACTCTCAACTAGCGGCGTACGAGCAGTACTTC.

Only one count was recorded for this clone. V gene TRBV2 combines with J gene TRBJ2-7, with D perhaps matching TRBD2 (6 bases). CDR3 length equals 14 residues. V was cut by 1 base and J by 0 bases, with 7 bases left in between. Per germline, CDR1 SNHLY and CDR2 FYNNEI. CDR3 loop: CASSEVGGSYEQYF. The CDR3 nucleotides are TGTGCCAGCAGTGAAGTCGGGGGCTCCTACGAGCAGTACTTC.

This chain uses TRBV10-3 with TRBJ1-5, with TRBD1 matching over 7 bases. CDR3 length: 15 amino acids. The germline gives CDR1 ENHRY, CDR2 SYGVKD. V dropped 3 bases and J dropped 1; count of bases not matched to a gene: 3. The CDR3, as DNA: TGTGCCATCAGTGAAGGACAGGCGAGCAATCAGCCCCAGCATTTT. Protein sequence: CAISEGQASNQPQHF.

V gene TRBV7-2 combines with J gene TRBJ2-5; TRBD1 matches 9 bases. Germline V gene data show CDR1 as SGHTA and CDR2 as FQGNSA. This CDR3 contains 15 residues. V lost 5 bases to trimming and J lost 5 bases; unmatched junction nucleotides: 9. The CDR3 reads CASSQRTGESETQYF. CDR3 bases: TGTGCCAGCAGCCAGCGGACAGGGGAGAGCGAGACCCAGTACTTC.